This T cell receptor (beta chain) is from a study of CD39 and CD103 CD8 tumor-infiltrating T cells. TCRdb's copy holds only in-frame clones and misses some; the assay was immunoSEQ multiplex PCR. The top ten clones hold about a third of a sample with 1,500 to 2,000 clones, less than 75% of them seen once. CDR3 size: 11 residues. Trimming removed 0 bases from V and 8 bases from J, with 3 bases in between. Germline V CDR1 and CDR2: SGHTA, FQGNSA. The genes are TRBV7-2 and TRBJ2-3; D not certain. This receptor was taken from a human donor with head and neck squamous cell carcinoma. Material for sequencing was CD39- CD103- CD8+ T cells sorted from the tumor. Regarding subset: CD103-CD39- double-negative CD45RA- CD8 T cells. The chain's CDR3 is CASSLASTQYF. CDR3 DNA: TGTGCCAGCAGCTTAGCGAGTACGCAGTATTTT. The variable domain in full, completed from reference TRBV7-2 and TRBJ2-3, reads GAGVSQSPSNKVTEKGKDVELRCDPISGHTALYWYRQSLGQGLEFLIYFQGNSAPDKSGLPSDRFSAERTGGSVSTLTIQRTQQEDSAVYLCASSLASTQYFGPGTRLTVL.